This T cell receptor beta chain is drawn from a study of blood T cells in healthy people across ages. Primed by a sample-barcoded 5' primer and a J-beta primer mix, a second PCR proceeded for about 6 to 12 cycles. From the 5' RACE reads, TCRdb called clonotypes with MiXCR, one entry per CDR3 protein. Of approximately 1.5 million distinct CDR3 sequences in the sample, 30% to 35% were seen once. The CDR3 contains 12 residues. Germline V CDR1 and CDR2: SGHVS, FNYEAQ. The sequencing input was blood. The chain uses TRBV7-6 and TRBJ2-5; 8 bases agree with TRBD1. The DNA end favors TRBJ2-7, so the J call may be wrong. This sequence was found in a woman in her 30s in good health. The CDR3 sequence: CASSYDRGEQYF. The CDR3 nucleotides are TGTGCCAGCAGCTACGACAGGGGCGAGCAGTACTTC.